This paragraph reports one T cell receptor beta chain. The source of the sample is a study of identical twins. TCRdb re-called the 5' RACE reads with MiXCR, one entry per CDR3 protein. Among roughly 250,000 distinct CDR3 sequences listed, roughly an eighth were seen once. The V end was cut by 5 bases, the J end by 4 bases, with 8 bases between. This CDR3 has 12 amino acids. Per the germline V gene, CDR1 is LNHNV and CDR2 is YYDKDF (reference sequence). This receptor was taken from a woman between 18 and 29 years old in good health. Sequencing was carried out using memory (CD45RO+) T cells sorted from blood. The chain links TRBV15 to TRBJ1-2; D not certain. The CDR3 DNA sequence: TGTGCCACCAGCGGGGATGGCTATGGCTACACCTTC. It is translated as CATSGDGYGYTF.